This T cell receptor (beta chain) is drawn from a study of breast tumors, draining lymph nodes, adjacent tissues. TCRdb re-derived calls from the multiplex PCR reads in MiXCR, one entry per CDR3 protein. This table holds approximately 300,000 distinct CDR3 sequences, roughly 30% found once. Remarks on this clonotype: Antigen: not known. This may be a read error, as it is one base from a much larger clone.

Study results and limitations: Compared with lymph nodes, tumors were less diverse; compared with nontumor tissue, more.

V lost 11 bases, J lost 0 bases, and 10 bases stayed unmatched. Germline loops: CDR1 MNHNY, CDR2 SVGAGI (reference sequence). The CDR3 covers 17 residues. Samples came from axillary lymph nodes draining the breast cancer. Sample: axillary lymph node tissue. V is TRBV6-6 and J is TRBJ2-6, with 10 bases fitting TRBD1. The clonotype comes from a female donor with breast cancer. Some clones in this sample may be carry-over from other donors' samples. The CDR3 nucleotides are TGTGCCTGCGCGGGGACAGGGGCCCCCTCTGGGGCCAACGTCCTGACTTTC. Translating it yields CACAGTGAPSGANVLTF.